The 28 T cell receptor beta chains below all came from one sample that was sequenced in a study of T-cell reconstitution after alpha-beta-depleted transplantation in children. Unique molecular identifiers were used to barcode this TCRbeta library. TCRdb ran MiXCR on the PCR reads and lists one entry per CDR3 protein. The sample gives approximately 520,000 distinct CDR3 sequences, 11% of which show up once; approximately 15% is in the top ten. The specimen was PBMCs, mostly from graft donor cells, collected 180 days after TCRalphabeta/CD19-depleted stem cell transplant. The receptors here all came from a female patient between 2 and 10 years old who had a stem cell transplant for aplastic anemia, so the T cells may come from the graft donor.

The rearrangement uses TRBV4-3 and TRBJ2-5; 9 bases map to TRBD2. This CDR3 region has 18 residues. Trimming removed 4 bases from V and 2 bases from J; junction bases left unmatched: 14. Germline CDR1 reads LGHNA; CDR2 reads YSLEER. The CDR3, as DNA: TGCGCCAGCAGCCCCTCAGGCGGGAGGGGGCTCCTTCAAGAGACCCAGTACTTC. Its translation is CASSPSGGRGLLQETQYF.

This clonotype was seen more than once but under ten times. The chain links TRBV20-1 to TRBJ2-1; TRBD1 aligns across 8 bases. V was pared by 5 bases and J by 4 bases, with 7 bases of the junction left unmatched. CDR1 DFQATT and CDR2 SNEGSKA come from the germline V gene (reference sequence). CDR3 length: 14 residues. The CDR3 DNA sequence: TGCAGTGCTGCAGGGGGCGGGACTTACAATGAGCAGTTCTTC. This sequence encodes CSAAGGGTYNEQFF.

The table lists this clonotype with many counts. The chain is built from TRBV12-3 or TRBV12-4 and TRBJ1-4; D ambiguous. The CDR3 extends over 15 amino acids. The V and J ends lost 3 bases and 8 bases respectively, with 16 bases between them. The CDR3, as DNA: TGTGCCAGCAGTTTCGGGAAACAGAGAATAGAAAAACTGTTTTTT. Encoded protein: CASSFGKQRIEKLFF.

The chain has TRBV19 and TRBJ1-6; 11 bases map to TRBD1. The CDR3 has 13 amino acids. The germline CDR1 and CDR2 sequences are LNHDA and SQIVND (reference sequence). Trimming cost V 10 bases and J 10 bases; bases outside gene matches: 6. The CDR3 region has the DNA TGTGCCACCGGACAGGGGGCTCGATCACCCCTCCACTTT. Protein: CATGQGARSPLHF.

J is TRBJ2-1 and V is TRBV7-6, with 8 bases identical to TRBD2. Germline values: CDR1 SGHVS, CDR2 FNYEAQ. J lost 2 bases, V lost 0 bases, and 3 bases had no gene match. The CDR3 totals 16 residues. The CDR3 nucleotides are TGTGCCAGCAGCTTAGCGCAAGCGGGAGCCTACAATGAGCAGTTCTTC. Amino acid sequence: CASSLAQAGAYNEQFF.

The table lists this clonotype with many counts. The CDR3 spells CSARGQHTDTQYF. CDR3 nucleotide sequence: TGCAGCGCCCGAGGACAGCACACAGATACGCAGTATTTT. The chain uses TRBV29-1 and TRBJ2-3; maybe TRBD1 (6 bases). Germline CDR1 is SQVTM and CDR2 is ANQGSEA. V was pared by 7 bases and J by 2 bases, with 13 bases between. The CDR3 loop spans 13 amino acids.

The J gene is TRBJ2-2, the V gene TRBV7-2; TRBD2 agrees at 8 bases. CDR1 is SGHTA, CDR2 FQGNSA, per germline. V was clipped by 10 bases and J by 4 bases; unmatched bases: 17. The CDR3 consists of 17 residues. DNA of the CDR3: TGTGCCACCCTCGCTTCTACGGGAGGGCCGGGCACCGGGGAGCTGTTTTTT. As protein: CATLASTGGPGTGELFF.

This clonotype has a handful of counts. V is TRBV20-1 and J is TRBJ1-3; D ambiguous. Germline lookup yields CDR1 DFQATT and CDR2 SNEGSKA (reference sequence). V shed 3 bases and J shed 2 bases, with 11 bases lying between them. The CDR3 runs 14 residues. The CDR3 DNA reads as TGCAGTGCTAGCGCGCCAGCGGCTGGAAACACCATATATTTT. This sequence encodes CSASAPAAGNTIYF.

This clonotype was seen a few times. The CDR3 DNA is TGTGCCAGCAGCTTAGACAGGGCTTGGGGAGAGACCCAGTACTTC. Encoded protein: CASSLDRAWGETQYF. The V and J genes are TRBV13 and TRBJ2-5; maybe TRBD1 (6 bases). This CDR3 region has 15 residues. V was pared by 1 base and J by 4 bases, with 13 bases between. Germline assignment: CDR1 PRHDT and CDR2 FYEKMQ (reference sequence).

This clonotype has only a few counts. The genes are TRBV6-1 and TRBJ2-5; 12 bases are shared with TRBD2. The CDR3 loop spans 13 amino acids. Germline assignment: CDR1 MNHNS and CDR2 SASEGT. V dropped 8 bases and J dropped 11; count of bases not matched to a gene: 9. CDR3 nucleotides: TGTGCCAGCCGGGGGCTAGCGGGAGGGCCTCAGTACTTC. It codes for CASRGLAGGPQYF.

The chain carries TRBV6-5 and TRBJ2-7; D gene ambiguous. CDR1 and CDR2 from the germline V gene are MNHEY and SVGAGI. The CDR3 consists of 15 residues. V was trimmed by 0 bases and J by 2 bases, leaving 11 bases between them. CDR3 in DNA: TGTGCCAGCAGTTACTCACGTCGGCGGACCTACGAGCAGTACTTC. It encodes CASSYSRRRTYEQYF.

Many counts were recorded for this clonotype. CDR3 loop: CASRLAGGPLNNEQFF. CDR3 DNA sequence: TGTGCCAGCAGGTTAGCGGGAGGGCCGTTGAATAATGAGCAGTTCTTC. The J gene is TRBJ2-1, the V gene TRBV21-1; the table's D call, TRBD2, was not checked against the DNA. TRBV21-1 is shown as a pseudogene. This CDR3 spans 16 amino acids.

The chain is built from TRBV20-1 and TRBJ1-2, with unresolved D. The CDR3 spans 12 residues. V gave up 4 bases and J gave up 10 bases, with 16 bases separating them. Germline CDR1 and CDR2: DFQATT and SNEGSKA (reference sequence). In DNA, the CDR3 is TGCAGTGCTACCCCTGGCCGGACGACCTACACCTTC. Translation gives CSATPGRTTYTF.

The V and J genes are TRBV20-1 and TRBJ1-2; 7 bases agree with TRBD1. Per the germline V gene, CDR1 is DFQATT and CDR2 is SNEGSKA (reference sequence). There are 14 residues in the CDR3. V trimming: 2 bases; J trimming: 2 bases; junction bases outside the gene matches: 5. The DNA for the CDR3 is TGCAGTGCTAGAAAGACAGGGTTGAACTATGGCTACACCTTC. Its translation: CSARKTGLNYGYTF.

This clonotype turned up a few times. This chain uses TRBV28 with TRBJ2-2; D ambiguous. CDR3 size: 11 residues. Germline V lookup: CDR1 MDHEN, CDR2 SYDVKM. Trimming shortened V by 3 bases and J by 9 bases, and 5 bases separated the two germline ends. The DNA of the CDR3 is TGTGCCAGCAGTTTTGGGTGGGAGCTGTTTTTT. Amino acid sequence: CASSFGWELFF.

This chain connects TRBV7-2 to TRBJ2-1; D is uncertain. Trimming took off 3 bases at V and 5 bases at J, with 11 bases between the two ends. The CDR3 is 14 amino acids. CDR1 SGHTA and CDR2 FQGNSA come from the germline V gene. CDR3 coding DNA: TGTGCCAGCAGCTTTCCCTGGGATGACAATGAGCAGTTCTTC. It specifies CASSFPWDDNEQFF.

The chain carries TRBV11-2 and TRBJ2-7; 8 bases fit TRBD1. This CDR3 is 14 amino acids long. The V and J ends lost 5 bases and 4 bases, in that order; junction bases with no gene match: 7. Germline assignment: CDR1 SGHAT and CDR2 FQNNGV. The CDR3 sequence: CASSRGTGIYEQYF. Here the CDR3 DNA reads TGTGCCAGCAGCCGCGGGACAGGAATTTACGAGCAGTACTTC.

This clonotype was counted only a few times. This sequence joins TRBV28 and TRBJ2-7, with 7 positions matching TRBD1. Trimming took 8 bases from V and 0 from J; bases not matched to a gene: 4. Germline CDR1 MDHEN, CDR2 SYDVKM. There are 13 residues in the CDR3. CDR3 in amino acids: CASGRQGSYEQYF. The DNA for the CDR3 is TGTGCCAGCGGACGACAGGGCTCCTACGAGCAGTACTTC. Full variable domain (rest looked up from reference TRBV28 and TRBJ2-7): DVKVTQSSRYLVKRTGEKVFLECVQDMDHENMFWYRQDPGLGLRLIYFSYDVKMKEKGDIPEGYSVSREKKERFSLILESASTNQTSMYLCASGRQGSYEQYFGPGTRLTVT.

This chain links TRBV4-2 with TRBJ2-7; D is possibly TRBD1 (6 bases). Germline assignment: CDR1 LGHNA and CDR2 YNFKEQ. The CDR3 covers 16 residues. V was shortened by 4 bases and J by 4 bases, with 20 bases between the two germline ends. The CDR3 here is CASSPRDTSFEYEQYV. The CDR3, as DNA: TGTGCCAGCAGCCCCCGGGACACCAGCTTTGAATACGAGCAGTACGTC.

The chain combines TRBV27 with TRBJ1-1; the D gene is possibly TRBD1 (6 bases). The CDR3 extends over 14 amino acids. CDR1 is MNHEY, CDR2 SMNVEV, per germline (reference sequence). Between the trimmed V and J ends, which lost 8 bases and 5 bases, there was a span of 18 bases. The CDR3 region has the DNA TGTGCCAGCTGGCTCCAGGGGCGGAAGACTGAAGCTTTCTTT. It translates to CASWLQGRKTEAFF.

The sample holds a few counts of this clonotype. The chain links TRBV7-8 to TRBJ2-7, with 8 bases aligning to TRBD1. CDR1 and CDR2 from the germline V gene are SGHVS and FQNEAQ. The J segment lost 4 bases and the V segment lost 5 bases, leaving 10 bases of the junction unmatched. CDR3 size: 15 residues. The CDR3 coding sequence is TGTGCCAGCAGCCCAGGACAGGGCCTTTCGTACGAGCAGTACTTC. Translated, it gives CASSPGQGLSYEQYF. Combining the CDR3 with reference TRBV7-8 and TRBJ2-7 gives the whole variable domain GAGVSQSPRYKVAKRGQDVALRCDPISGHVSLFWYQQALGQGPEFLTYFQNEAQLDKSGLPSDRFFAERPEGSVSTLKIQRTQQEDSAVYLCASSPGQGLSYEQYFGPGTRLTVT.

CDR3 region: CASKMADFEQYF. The DNA for the CDR3 is TGTGCCAGCAAAATGGCTGATTTCGAGCAGTACTTC. V usage is TRBV6-6 and J usage is TRBJ2-7; D is unclear. The germline gives CDR1 MNHNY, CDR2 SVGAGI (reference sequence). The CDR3 is 12 amino acids. Between the trimmed V and J ends, which lost 7 bases and 6 bases, there was a span of 13 bases.

This clonotype occurred a few times. The chain carries TRBV20-1 and TRBJ2-3; D assignment may be TRBD1 or TRBD2 (7 bases each). Trimming took off 5 bases at V and 3 bases at J, with 30 bases between the two ends. The germline V gene encodes CDR1 DFQATT and CDR2 SNEGSKA (reference sequence). The CDR3 consists of 19 residues. The CDR3, as DNA: TGCAGTGCTTACCGACTATTACTAGCGAGCCAGGGGGGTACAGATACGCAGTATTTT. Translation gives CSAYRLLLASQGGTDTQYF.

The V and J genes are TRBV12-3 or TRBV12-4 and TRBJ1-2, with 8 bases lining up with TRBD1. V shed 5 bases and J 5 bases; nucleotides not matched to a gene: 10. CDR3 length: 15 residues. CDR3 residues: CASSPRTGRRYGYTF. Written as DNA, the CDR3 is TGTGCCAGCAGTCCCCGGACAGGGAGGAGGTATGGCTACACCTTC.

This sequence joins TRBV4-3 and TRBJ2-5, with TRBD1 matching 8 bases. CDR1 LGHNA and CDR2 YSLEER come from the germline V gene. V lost 0 bases to trimming and J lost 2 bases; unmatched junction nucleotides: 5. The CDR3 is 16 amino acids. This CDR3 reads CASSQDERQGQETQYF. As DNA, the CDR3 is TGCGCCAGCAGCCAAGATGAGAGACAGGGGCAAGAGACCCAGTACTTC.

This clonotype was picked up a small number of times. The genes are TRBV18 and TRBJ2-5; D is undetermined. V was cut by 3 bases and J by 0 bases, with 8 bases left in between. From germline, CDR1 is KGHSH and CDR2 LQKENI. This CDR3 comprises 14 residues. The CDR3, as DNA: TGTGCCAGCTCACCGTGGGGAAACCAAGAGACCCAGTACTTC. As protein: CASSPWGNQETQYF. The full variable domain, in which reference TRBV18 and TRBJ2-5 provide the parts outside the CDR3, is NAGVMQNPRHLVRRRGQEARLRCSPMKGHSHVYWYRQLPEEGLKFMVYLQKENIIDESGMPKERFSAEFPKEGPSILRIQQVVRGDSAAYFCASSPWGNQETQYFGPGTRLLVL.

The rearrangement joins TRBV24-1 to TRBJ2-3, with TRBD1 identical over 10 bases. Trimming cost V 6 bases and J 4 bases; bases outside gene matches: 15. CDR1 and CDR2 from the germline V gene are KGHDR and SFDVKD. The CDR3 runs 18 residues. In DNA form, the CDR3 reads TGTGCCACCAGTCCGGGACAGGGGTTGCTTGGAGGCTCAGATACGCAGTATTTT. It is translated as CATSPGQGLLGGSDTQYF.

V usage is TRBV18 and J usage is TRBJ2-4; 8 bases match TRBD1. V lost 6 bases, J lost 5 bases, and 6 bases stayed unmatched. Germline CDR1 is KGHSH and CDR2 is LQKENI. CDR3 length: 14 amino acids. The CDR3 DNA sequence: TGTGCCAGCTCTTCCGGGACAGGCCAAAACATTCAGTACTTC. Translation: CASSSGTGQNIQYF.